This T cell receptor (beta chain) was profiled in a study of T cell changes during pregnancy in multiple sclerosis. Method: immunoSEQ multiplex PCR; TCRdb's copy keeps in-frame clones and lacks some. The sample lists around 62,000 clones; 90% were seen once. Germline V gene sequence: CDR1 SGHRS, CDR2 YFSETQ. The CDR3 totals 16 residues. V lost 0 bases and J lost 3; bases outside the gene matches: 6. V and J are TRBV5-1 and TRBJ2-5; the match to TRBD2 covers 9 bases. This sequence originates from a female donor in good health, enrolled as a control in a pregnancy study. This material consisted of peripheral blood, taken in the second trimester of pregnancy. CDR3: CASSLGLVAGEETQYF. In DNA, the CDR3 is TGCGCCAGCAGCTTGGGGTTGGTAGCGGGAGAAGAGACCCAGTACTTC. The whole variable domain, filled in from reference TRBV5-1 and TRBJ2-5, reads KAGVTQTPRYLIKTRGQQVTLSCSPISGHRSVSWYQQTPGQGLQFLFEYFSETQRNKGNFPGRFSGRQFSNSRSEMNVSTLELGDSALYLCASSLGLVAGEETQYFGPGTRLLVL.